Shown below are 17 T cell receptor beta chains from a single sample sequenced in a study of neurological immune-mediated disorders. In TCRdb, the 5' RACE reads were re-called with MiXCR into one record per CDR3 protein. The sample includes tens of thousands of distinct CDR3 sequences, almost 3.5% of them seen just once. The sequenced material came from PBMCs. These receptors all stem from a man aged 40-49 years with multiple sclerosis.

Ten or more counts support this clonotype. The chain carries TRBV6-1 and TRBJ1-5; D is possibly TRBD1 (5 bases). V shed 6 bases and J shed 5 bases, with 8 bases lying between them. This CDR3 is 12 amino acids long. Germline CDR1 and CDR2: MNHNS and SASEGT. The DNA of the CDR3 is TGTGCCAGCAGATCGGGGGATCAGCCCCAGCATTTT. Translated, it gives CASRSGDQPQHF.

In its sample, this clonotype was seen many times. V and J are TRBV4-1 and TRBJ2-1, with D tentatively TRBD2 (6 bases). Germline CDR1 is MGHRA and CDR2 is YSYEKL. This CDR3 comprises 16 residues. Trimming stripped 0 bases from V and 1 base from J, with 10 bases between. The CDR3 sequence is CASSQDLGGSYNEQFF. As DNA, the CDR3 is TGCGCCAGCAGCCAAGATTTGGGGGGATCCTACAATGAGCAGTTCTTC.

This clonotype was counted ten times or more. The chain employs TRBV5-1 and TRBJ2-7, with 12 bases fitting TRBD2. CDR3 length: 15 amino acids. V was clipped by 4 bases and J by 3 bases; unmatched bases: 5. From germline, CDR1 is SGHRS and CDR2 YFSETQ. Written as DNA, the CDR3 is TGCGCCAGCAGCCTAGGACTAGCGGGATTCTACGAGCAGTACTTC. This encodes CASSLGLAGFYEQYF. Complete variable domain (other parts from reference TRBV5-1 and TRBJ2-7): KAGVTQTPRYLIKTRGQQVTLSCSPISGHRSVSWYQQTPGQGLQFLFEYFSETQRNKGNFPGRFSGRQFSNSRSEMNVSTLELGDSALYLCASSLGLAGFYEQYFGPGTRLTVT.

This clonotype was detected many times. The rearrangement uses TRBV3-1 and TRBJ2-7, with D possibly being TRBD1 (6 bases). The CDR3 runs to 13 residues. The germline V and J ends were trimmed by 0 bases and 7 bases, with 10 bases remaining between them. Germline assignment: CDR1 LGHDT and CDR2 YNNKEL (reference sequence). The CDR3 DNA follows: TGTGCCAGCAGCCAAGATAGAGGGGGAGAGCAGTACTTC. It is translated as CASSQDRGGEQYF.

This clonotype was picked up many times. The chain is built from TRBV29-1 and TRBJ2-5; 10 bases fit TRBD1. This CDR3 has 12 amino acids. Germline V gives CDR1 SQVTM, CDR2 ANQGSEA. V was clipped by 8 bases and J by 5 bases; unmatched bases: 5. This CDR3 is CSLRTGGETQYF. CDR3 DNA sequence: TGCAGCCTTCGGACAGGGGGGGAGACCCAGTACTTC.

This clonotype is labeled medium-sized. This chain connects TRBV4-1 to TRBJ1-4, with TRBD1 as a possible D gene (5 bases). The CDR3 is made up of 17 amino acids. Germline CDR1 is MGHRA and CDR2 is YSYEKL. V was pared by 0 bases and J by 5 bases, with 16 bases between. This chain's CDR3 is CASSQDWGGRVNEKLFF. CDR3 nucleotides: TGCGCCAGCAGCCAAGATTGGGGCGGCAGGGTGAATGAAAAACTGTTTTTT.

This clonotype has ten or more counts. The gene calls are TRBV20-1 and TRBJ1-2; TRBD1 matches 7 bases. Germline CDR1 DFQATT, CDR2 SNEGSKA (reference sequence). CDR3 length: 15 residues. V was pared by 0 bases and J by 3 bases, with 7 bases of the junction left unmatched. The CDR3 DNA follows: TGCAGTGCTAGAGAAACGGGACAGCCCTACTATGGCTACACCTTC. Its translation: CSARETGQPYYGYTF.

This clonotype was counted a few times. A much larger clone differs by one base, so this may be a read error. This chain joins TRBV10-3 and TRBJ1-1, with 7 bases matching TRBD1. The CDR3 is made up of 15 amino acids. V shed 1 base, J shed 5 bases, and the junction held 7 bases outside the gene matches. Germline CDR1 reads ENHRY; CDR2 reads SYGVKD. This CDR3 reads CAISEYAQGWTEAFF. CDR3 sequence (DNA): TGTGCCATCAGTGAGTACGCACAGGGGTGGACTGAAGCTTTCTTT.

In this sample, this clonotype turned up many times. The rearrangement joins TRBV29-1 to TRBJ1-2; D ambiguous. Trimming took off 4 bases at V and 6 bases at J, with 12 bases between the two ends. Germline V gene sequence: CDR1 SQVTM, CDR2 ANQGSEA. This CDR3 comprises 12 residues. The CDR3 reads CSVAGPLDGYTF. The CDR3 nucleotides read TGCAGCGTTGCCGGACCCCTTGATGGCTACACCTTC.

Ten or more counts support this clonotype. The CDR3, as DNA: TGCAGTGCTAGAGATTTTCCCGTGGCCGATACGCAGTATTTT. It codes for CSARDFPVADTQYF. This sequence joins TRBV20-1 and TRBJ2-3; unclear D gene. V was shortened by 0 bases and J by 6 bases, with 13 bases between the two germline ends. Germline V gives CDR1 DFQATT, CDR2 SNEGSKA (reference sequence). The CDR3 spans 14 residues.

This clonotype showed up many times. The chain couples TRBV5-1 to TRBJ2-3; tentatively, D is TRBD1 (6 bases). The V and J ends lost 7 bases and 4 bases respectively, with 16 bases between them. This CDR3 has 14 residues. CDR1 is SGHRS and CDR2 is YFSETQ in the germline V gene. DNA of the CDR3: TGCGCCAGCCAGCCAGGGGCCCAGGCAGATACGCAGTATTTT. This sequence encodes CASQPGAQADTQYF. The whole variable domain, remainder taken from reference TRBV5-1 and TRBJ2-3, is KAGVTQTPRYLIKTRGQQVTLSCSPISGHRSVSWYQQTPGQGLQFLFEYFSETQRNKGNFPGRFSGRQFSNSRSEMNVSTLELGDSALYLCASQPGAQADTQYFGPGTRLTVL.

This clonotype was counted ten times or more. This chain joins TRBV4-1 and TRBJ1-1, with a tentative D call TRBD1 (5 bases). The CDR3 has 17 residues. The germline CDR1 and CDR2 sequences are MGHRA and YSYEKL. The germline V and J ends were trimmed by 4 bases and 0 bases, with 18 bases remaining between them. This chain's CDR3 is CASSPTGSQGMNTEAFF. The CDR3 nucleotides read TGCGCCAGCAGCCCCACGGGGTCCCAGGGAATGAACACTGAAGCTTTCTTT.

This clonotype was observed at least ten times. The chain has TRBV5-6 and TRBJ2-7, with D perhaps assigned TRBD1 or TRBD2 (5 bases each). Per the germline V gene, CDR1 is SGHDT and CDR2 is YYEEEE. This CDR3 has 14 residues. With 7 bases removed from V and 4 bases from J, the gap between germline ends came to 18 bases. CDR3 nucleotide sequence: TGTGCCAGCGGGGACGGAGGCGCCCTATACGAGCAGTACTTC. Translation: CASGDGGALYEQYF.

Ten or more counts support this clonotype. The rearrangement links TRBV7-2 to TRBJ2-7, with 9 bases identical to TRBD2. J gave up 2 bases and V 2 bases, and 7 bases lay outside the gene matches. The germline V gene has CDR1 SGHTA and CDR2 FQGNSA. The CDR3 has 16 amino acids. The CDR3 nucleotides are TGTGCCAGCAGCTTAACTGGCGGGAGGGCCGCCTACGAGCAGTACTTC. Protein: CASSLTGGRAAYEQYF.

This clonotype turned up a few times. Mismatch with germline at one junction end may stem from a read error. The chain recombines TRBV20-1 with TRBJ1-5; D is possibly TRBD1 (6 bases). This CDR3 has 13 residues. CDR1 is DFQATT, CDR2 SNEGSKA, per germline (reference sequence). CDR3 protein: CSAGGTNSLTQNF. The DNA for the CDR3 is TGCAGTGCCGGGGGGACAAACAGTTTGACCCAGAATTTT.

This clonotype was detected ten times or more. The chain has TRBV12-3 or TRBV12-4 and TRBJ2-5, with 9 nucleotides matching TRBD2. The CDR3 sequence is 13 residues long. Trimming took 8 bases from V and 2 from J; bases not matched to a gene: 3. This CDR3 is CASCGGDQETQYF. For the CDR3, the DNA is TGTGCCAGCTGCGGGGGGGATCAAGAGACCCAGTACTTC.

This clonotype was seen a handful of times. The gene calls are TRBV2 and TRBJ2-2; TRBD2 matches 13 bases. The V segment lost 4 bases and the J segment 8 bases; nucleotides outside the gene matches: 4. The CDR3 runs to 15 residues. Germline V gene sequence: CDR1 SNHLY, CDR2 FYNNEI. The CDR3 nucleotides read TGTGCCAGCAGTGGGACTAGCGGGAGCGTGGGGGAGCTGTTTTTT. This translates into CASSGTSGSVGELFF. The whole variable domain, filled in from reference TRBV2 and TRBJ2-2, reads EPEVTQTPSHQVTQMGQEVILRCVPISNHLYFYWYRQILGQKVEFLVSFYNNEISEKSEIFDDQFSVERPDGSNFTLKIRSTKLEDSAMYFCASSGTSGSVGELFFGEGSRLTVL.